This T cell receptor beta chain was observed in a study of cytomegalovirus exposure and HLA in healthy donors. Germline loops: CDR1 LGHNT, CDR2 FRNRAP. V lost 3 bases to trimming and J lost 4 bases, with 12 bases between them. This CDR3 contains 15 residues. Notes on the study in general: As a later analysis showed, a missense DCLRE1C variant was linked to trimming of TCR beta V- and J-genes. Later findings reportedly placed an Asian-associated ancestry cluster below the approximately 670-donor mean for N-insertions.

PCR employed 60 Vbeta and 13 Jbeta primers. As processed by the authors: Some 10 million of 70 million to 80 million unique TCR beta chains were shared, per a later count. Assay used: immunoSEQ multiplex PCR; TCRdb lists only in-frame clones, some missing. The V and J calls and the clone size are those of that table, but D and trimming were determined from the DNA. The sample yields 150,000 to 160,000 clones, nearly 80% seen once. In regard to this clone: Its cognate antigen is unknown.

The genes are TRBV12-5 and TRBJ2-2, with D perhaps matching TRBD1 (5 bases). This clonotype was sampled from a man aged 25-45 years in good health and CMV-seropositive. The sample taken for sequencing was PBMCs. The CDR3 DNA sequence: TGTGCTAGTGGTTTATCGACAGCTACCACCGGGGAGCTGTTTTTT. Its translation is CASGLSTATTGELFF.